This record covers a single T cell receptor (beta chain). The target antigen is unknown. V lost 5 bases to trimming and J lost 8 bases; unmatched junction nucleotides: 7. Germline loops: CDR1 MNHNY, CDR2 SVGAGI (reference sequence). The CDR3 extends over 14 amino acids. With 60 Vbeta and 13 Jbeta primers, the PCR was carried out. TCRdb keeps only in-frame clones here, not all; method: immunoSEQ multiplex PCR. The sample consists of 150,000 to 200,000 clones, about 81% of them appearing once. The sample is drawn from a study of cytomegalovirus exposure and HLA in healthy donors. Study results and caveats: Among TCR sequences, most were rare, though some public TCRs appeared in many donors. The productive fraction for most TCR beta V segments was about 87% or about 30% in an earlier analysis. In a later analysis, donors in an Asian-associated ancestry cluster reportedly had fewer N-insertions in productive TCRs than the cohort mean.

This receptor was taken from a woman between 45 and 65 years old in good health and CMV-seropositive. Material: PBMCs. The chain uses TRBV6-6 and TRBJ2-1; TRBD2 matches 9 bases. The chain's CDR3 is CASSPGGTSYEQFF. The CDR3 nucleotides are TGTGCCAGCAGTCCAGGGGGGACTAGCTATGAGCAGTTCTTC.